This T cell receptor beta chain was retrieved from a study of blood T cell repertoires in COVID-19. Individuals drawn from approximately 26 US areas were about 18 to 95 years old. Clinical histories supplied by participants themselves formed the basis of cohort assignment. The data were produced by immunoSEQ multiplex PCR, yet TCRdb's version contains in-frame clones alone and is incomplete. The table has around 250,000 clones, about 90% seen once; the top ten hold 1.2%. This CDR3 contains 16 residues. Germline CDR1 is MNHEY and CDR2 is SVGEGT. V shed 0 bases and J shed 1 base, with 10 bases lying between them.

The sequenced sample consisted of PBMCs or T cells enriched from blood (not recorded which). The clonotype originates from a human donor in a cohort exposed to, infected with or recovered from COVID-19 (not recorded which). The donor label of this sample is uncertain. The V call is TRBV6-2 or TRBV6-3, the J call TRBJ1-5; D gene unclear. The CDR3 spells CASSYSVGWSNQPQHF. In DNA, the CDR3 is TGTGCCAGCAGTTACTCCGTCGGGTGGAGCAATCAGCCCCAGCATTTT.